These 23 T cell receptor beta chains share one sample of origin, sequenced in a study of T cells in Graves' hyperthyroidism and ophthalmopathy. RNA transcripts yielded amplified TCR beta CDR3 regions. The HTBI set primed first-round TCR CDR3 RT-PCR. TCRdb itself ran the multiplex PCR reads through MiXCR, one entry per CDR3 protein. Of about 580,000 distinct CDR3 sequences detected, 14% appear once; the ten largest clones hold roughly 5.7%. The sample was blood. All receptors derive from a woman aged 25 to 39 with Graves' hyperthyroidism that later progressed to Graves' ophthalmopathy.

In its sample, this clonotype was seen many times. The V call is TRBV18, the J call TRBJ2-5; D is perhaps TRBD1 (6 bases). Trimming stripped 3 bases from V and 9 bases from J, with 17 bases between. The CDR3 contains 14 residues. Germline-derived CDR1 and CDR2 are KGHSH and LQKENI. The CDR3 region has the DNA TGTGCCAGCTCACCCTGGACAGAGCGCGAGTCCCAGTACTTC. Amino acids: CASSPWTERESQYF.

For the CDR3, the DNA is TGTGCCAGCGGGTTTCTGACTAGCGGTGAGCAGTTCTTC. Amino acid sequence: CASGFLTSGEQFF. The gene calls are TRBV14 and TRBJ2-1; 9 bases map to TRBD2. The CDR3 runs to 13 residues. The germline V gene has CDR1 SGHDN and CDR2 FVKESK. The J segment lost 9 bases and the V segment lost 8 bases, leaving 8 bases of the junction unmatched.

This sequence joins TRBV19 and TRBJ1-2, with TRBD1 matching 7 bases. CDR1 and CDR2 (germline): LNHDA, SQIVND (reference sequence). With V trimmed by 5 bases and J by 6 bases, 9 bases remained unmatched. This CDR3 contains 14 residues. This CDR3 reads CASSRRQGPNGYTF. The DNA for the CDR3 is TGTGCCAGTAGTCGTCGACAGGGACCCAATGGCTACACCTTC.

This clonotype occurred many times. The chain links TRBV24-1 to TRBJ2-7; D is tentatively TRBD1 or TRBD2 (5 bases each). Germline CDR1 is KGHDR and CDR2 is SFDVKD. The germline V and J ends were trimmed by 3 bases and 5 bases, with 13 bases remaining between them. The CDR3 runs to 14 residues. In nucleotides, the CDR3 is TGTGCCACCAGTGATCGTGACAGAGGGGACGAGCAGTACTTC. Its protein is CATSDRDRGDEQYF.

The table lists this clonotype with many counts. V and J are TRBV28 and TRBJ2-3; perhaps TRBD2 as D (6 bases). This CDR3 is built from 15 residues. In germline, CDR1 is MDHEN, CDR2 SYDVKM. V was cut by 5 bases and J by 4 bases, with 16 bases left in between. The CDR3 sequence: CASSPPEWGADTQYF. CDR3 bases: TGTGCCAGCAGTCCCCCAGAGTGGGGGGCAGATACGCAGTATTTT.

CDR3 residues: CASSDLYGRAETQYF. DNA for the CDR3: TGTGCCAGCAGTGATCTTTATGGCAGGGCAGAGACCCAGTACTTC. The rearrangement links TRBV25-1 to TRBJ2-5; tentative D call: TRBD1 (5 bases). The germline V gene has CDR1 MGHDK and CDR2 SYGVNS. The germline V and J ends were trimmed by 3 bases and 4 bases, with 15 bases remaining between them. This CDR3 region has 15 residues.

This clonotype came up many times. The chain employs TRBV5-5 and TRBJ2-7; D is possibly TRBD2 (5 bases). The germline V gene encodes CDR1 SGHKS and CDR2 YYEKEE (reference sequence). The CDR3 extends over 15 amino acids. V gave up 4 bases and J gave up 0 bases, with 14 bases separating them. In DNA form, the CDR3 reads TGTGCCAGCAGCCTAGAGGGCGGCGCCTCCTACGAGCAGTACTTC. It is translated as CASSLEGGASYEQYF.

This clonotype has at least ten counts. This chain links TRBV9 with TRBJ1-3; D unclear. The CDR3 loop spans 14 amino acids. Germline CDR1 SGDLS, CDR2 YYNGEE. Trimming cost V 4 bases and J 0 bases, with 8 bases left between them. The CDR3, as DNA: TGTGCCAGCAGCCCCTCGAGCTCTGGAAACACCATATATTTT. It translates to CASSPSSSGNTIYF. Variable domain in full (rest from reference TRBV9 and TRBJ1-3): DSGVTQTPKHLITATGQRVTLRCSPRSGDLSVYWYQQSLDQGLQFLIQYYNGEERAKGNILERFSAQQFPDLHSELNLSSLELGDSALYFCASSPSSSGNTIYFGEGSWLTVV.

This clonotype turned up a few times. A much larger clone sits a single nucleotide away, making a read error possible. This chain's CDR3 is CASGTNYGYTF. In nucleotides, the CDR3 is TGTGCCAGCGGAACTAACTATGGCTACACCTTC. This sequence joins TRBV12-3 or TRBV12-4 and TRBJ1-2; D is unresolved. The CDR3 covers 11 residues. Trimming shortened V by 8 bases and J by 0 bases, and 4 bases separated the two germline ends.

This clonotype was counted between two and nine times. A much more abundant neighbour one base away suggests this may be a read error. This chain connects TRBV11-2 to TRBJ2-1, with 7 bases aligning to TRBD2. In germline, CDR1 is SGHAT, CDR2 FQNNGV. The CDR3 loop spans 18 amino acids. Trimming at V came to 5 bases and at J to 4 bases, leaving 17 bases not matched to a gene. The CDR3 DNA sequence: TGTGCCAGCAGCCTAGTGCGTTTAGGGAGACTAGCTTACAATGAGCAGTTCTTC. It codes for CASSLVRLGRLAYNEQFF.

This clonotype was counted only a few times. This chain links TRBV7-9 with TRBJ1-2; TRBD1 is a possible D gene (6 bases). Trimming took 10 bases from V and 1 from J, leaving 19 bases between them. CDR3 length: 15 residues. Germline V gene lookup returns CDR1 SEHNR and CDR2 FQNEAQ (reference sequence). DNA of the CDR3: TGTGCCACTCCTGAGGGGGACCGACTTAACTATGGCTACACCTTC. This sequence encodes CATPEGDRLNYGYTF.

This clonotype was counted between two and nine times. The DNA of the CDR3 is TGCGCCAGCAGCCAAGGGTACGGGACCAATGAGCAGTTCTTC. Protein sequence: CASSQGYGTNEQFF. The chain carries TRBV4-1 and TRBJ2-1; D may be TRBD1 or TRBD2 (5 bases each). Germline lookup yields CDR1 MGHRA and CDR2 YSYEKL. V lost 1 base, J lost 6 bases, and 10 bases lay in between. CDR3 length: 14 amino acids.

This clonotype showed up many times. The CDR3 reads CASSKGGGSNQPQHF. In DNA form, the CDR3 reads TGTGCCAGCAGCAAGGGGGGAGGTAGCAATCAGCCCCAGCATTTT. This chain links TRBV27 with TRBJ1-5; a weak D match, TRBD1 (6 bases). From germline, CDR1 is MNHEY and CDR2 SMNVEV (reference sequence). The CDR3 totals 15 residues. V was trimmed by 6 bases and J by 0 bases, leaving 12 bases between them.

This clonotype has a count of ten or more. The chain employs TRBV15 and TRBJ2-7; TRBD2 agrees at 7 bases. V shed 1 base, J shed 2 bases, and the junction held 11 bases outside the gene matches. The CDR3 totals 17 residues. Germline CDR1 and CDR2: LNHNV and YYDKDF (reference sequence). CDR3 in amino acids: CATSRVRDTSVAYEQYF. The DNA for the CDR3 is TGTGCCACCAGCAGAGTACGGGATACTAGCGTGGCCTACGAGCAGTACTTC.

This clonotype was counted at least ten times. The chain uses TRBV27 and TRBJ1-1; no definite D call. Germline CDR1 is MNHEY and CDR2 is SMNVEV (reference sequence). The CDR3 sequence is 13 residues long. V lost 9 bases and J 4 bases, leaving 15 bases between the germline ends. The CDR3 DNA sequence: TGTGCCAGTCCGACACATGGAGGCACTGAAGCTTTCTTT. Translation: CASPTHGGTEAFF.

The chain is built from TRBV29-1 and TRBJ2-4; D might be TRBD1 or TRBD2, each matching 5 bases. Germline V CDR1 and CDR2: SQVTM, ANQGSEA. Trimming took off 4 bases at V and 1 base at J, with 8 bases between the two ends. This CDR3 comprises 13 residues. CDR3 bases: TGCAGCGTTGGGGGGAGCGCCAAAAACATTCAGTACTTC. Translated, it gives CSVGGSAKNIQYF.

This clonotype was counted many times. The CDR3 sequence is CASSFGTLITEAFF. The CDR3 DNA reads TGTGCCAGCAGTTTCGGGACACTCATCACTGAAGCTTTCTTT. This sequence joins TRBV27 and TRBJ1-1; D is possibly TRBD1 (6 bases). Trimming removed 3 bases at V and 4 bases at J, with 12 bases between. The CDR3 consists of 14 residues. CDR1 and CDR2 (germline): MNHEY, SMNVEV (reference sequence).

The gene calls are TRBV19 and TRBJ2-2; D gene ambiguous. CDR3 length: 16 amino acids. CDR1 and CDR2 (germline): LNHDA, SQIVND (reference sequence). V was clipped by 10 bases and J by 3 bases, with 21 bases between them. The CDR3 is CATSRSIIIYTGELFF. The CDR3 DNA sequence: TGTGCCACCTCACGGTCTATTATAATTTACACCGGGGAGCTGTTTTTT.

V is TRBV6-1 and J is TRBJ2-4, with 9 bases that match TRBD1. V trimming: 5 bases; J trimming: 15 bases; junction bases outside the gene matches: 8. Germline V gene lookup returns CDR1 MNHNS and CDR2 SASEGT. The CDR3 has 12 residues. The chain's CDR3 is CASSYTGGVGYF. The CDR3 DNA sequence: TGTGCCAGCAGTTATACAGGGGGCGTAGGGTACTTC.

CDR3 sequence reads: CASSLSFDQEKLFF. The DNA of the CDR3 is TGTGCCAGCAGTCTCTCCTTCGACCAAGAAAAACTGTTTTTT. The chain is built from TRBV12-3 or TRBV12-4 and TRBJ1-4; no reliable D call. The length of the CDR3 is 14 residues. The germline V and J ends were trimmed by 5 bases and 8 bases, with 15 bases remaining between them.

There are many counts of this clonotype. The V and J genes are TRBV7-9 and TRBJ1-1; no firm D call. In germline, CDR1 is SEHNR, CDR2 FQNEAQ (reference sequence). The CDR3 extends over 14 amino acids. Trimming took off 8 bases at V and 5 bases at J, with 18 bases between the two ends. The CDR3: CASFSPSLGTEAFF. The CDR3 DNA is TGTGCCAGCTTCTCGCCAAGTCTGGGGACTGAAGCTTTCTTT. The full variable domain, in which reference TRBV7-9 and TRBJ1-1 provide the parts outside the CDR3, is DTGVSQNPRHKITKRGQNVTFRCDPISEHNRLYWYRQTLGQGPEFLTYFQNEAQLEKSRLLSDRFSAERPKGSFSTLEIQRTEQGDSAMYLCASFSPSLGTEAFFGQGTRLTVV.

The chain recombines TRBV29-1 with TRBJ1-1, with D perhaps TRBD1 (6 bases). The CDR3 is 13 amino acids. V lost 7 bases, J lost 6 bases, and 18 bases lay in between. Germline CDR1 and CDR2: SQVTM and ANQGSEA. This chain's CDR3 is CSGYREFKAEAFF. The CDR3 DNA follows: TGCAGCGGGTACAGGGAATTTAAGGCTGAAGCTTTCTTT.

The rearrangement uses TRBV7-2 and TRBJ2-1; perhaps TRBD1 as D (6 bases). The CDR3 is 15 amino acids. Germline values: CDR1 SGHTA, CDR2 FQGNSA. V was cut by 1 base and J by 10 bases, with 17 bases left in between. CDR3 sequence: CASSLVQGKAQEQFF. In DNA, the CDR3 is TGTGCCAGCAGCTTAGTGCAGGGGAAAGCTCAAGAGCAGTTCTTC.